A selection of T cell receptor beta chains follows, all from one sample in a study of T cells in Graves' hyperthyroidism and ophthalmopathy. TCRdb used MiXCR to reprocess the multiplex PCR reads, holding one entry per CDR3 protein. Of roughly 570,000 distinct CDR3 sequences listed, around 45% are singletons. The material sequenced was peripheral blood or thyroid tissue (not recorded which). Receptor source: an adult woman with Graves' disease, either hyperthyroidism or ophthalmopathy (not recorded which). The CDR3 runs from the conserved cysteine through the conserved F or W. A D gene is named only where the DNA matches it firmly. A clone size is listed for some rows: how often the clone was seen (once, few, many), or a class if it is expanded.

d_call	v_call	clone_size	j_call	cdr3_nt	cdr3_aa
TRBD1	TRBV20-1	few	TRBJ1-2	TGCAGTGCTGCTCGGGACAGGGGAGCCTATGGCTACACCTTC	CSAARDRGAYGYTF
.	TRBV7-8	.	TRBJ1-6	TGTGCCAGCAGCTTAGCAGTTGGAGTACTCGGTTCACCCCTCCACTTT	CASSLAVGVLGSPLHF
.	TRBV29-1	many	TRBJ1-3	TGCAGCGTCGCCACAGGGAGCTCTGGAAACACCATATATTTT	CSVATGSSGNTIYF
.	TRBV6-1	many	TRBJ1-2	TGTGCCAGCAGTGAACCCTTCGCTCCAGAAATCTATGGCTACACCTTC	CASSEPFAPEIYGYTF
.	TRBV11-2	many	TRBJ1-1	TGTGCCAGCAGCTTATGGCCTAGATCACAGCTGAACACTGAAGCTTTCTTT	CASSLWPRSQLNTEAFF
.	TRBV7-3	.	TRBJ1-6	TGTGCCAGCAGCTTAGCCTACACAGGGAATTCACCCCTCCACTTT	CASSLAYTGNSPLHF
.	TRBV14	many	TRBJ2-2	TGTGCCAGCAGCCAAGTTGCGGGATTGACCGGGGAGCTGTTTTTT	CASSQVAGLTGELFF
.	TRBV28	.	TRBJ1-5	TGTGCCAGCAGTTCCTCCTTGTATCAGCCCCAGCATTTT	CASSSSLYQPQHF
TRBD1	TRBV19	.	TRBJ1-5	TGTGCCAGTAGGGGCGACAGGGGAGGACAGCCCCAGCATTTT	CASRGDRGGQPQHF
TRBD2	TRBV12-5	many	TRBJ2-5	TGTGCTAGTGGGCCGGGACTAGCGGATGTTTTCCAAGAGACCCAGTACTTC	CASGPGLADVFQETQYF
.	TRBV10-3	few	TRBJ2-5	TGTGCCATCGGTAGAGGGGAAGGTCAGCCCCAGTACTTC	CAIGRGEGQPQYF
.	TRBV7-9	.	TRBJ2-1	TGTGCCAGCAGCTCCTTCGGGGGCGGCTCCTACAATGAGCAGTTCTTC	CASSSFGGGSYNEQFF
.	TRBV7-2	many	TRBJ1-4	TGTGCCAGCAGCTTAGAGCTTAATGAAAAACTGTTTTTT	CASSLELNEKLFF
TRBD1	TRBV5-1	.	TRBJ2-7	TGCGCCAGCAGCTTGTGGTTGGGGACAGGGTCTTACGAGCAGTACTTC	CASSLWLGTGSYEQYF
.	TRBV19	.	TRBJ1-3	TGTGCCACGGACGGAGGGTCTGGAAACACCATATATTTT	CATDGGSGNTIYF
.	TRBV7-3	.	TRBJ1-1	TGTGCCAGCAGCCCACAGACTAGCGGCACTGAAGCTTTCTTT	CASSPQTSGTEAFF